This T cell receptor beta chain is from a study of cytomegalovirus exposure and HLA in healthy donors. Germline V gene sequence: CDR1 SGHDT, CDR2 YYEEEE. The CDR3 contains 18 residues. J gave up 1 base and V 0 bases, and 10 bases lay outside the gene matches. Profiled with immunoSEQ multiplex PCR; TCRdb holds only in-frame clones, not every one. This table has roughly 130,000 clones, 80% to 90% appearing once. General observations from the study: In vitro experiments confirmed that a few CMV-associated chains were specific for CMV antigens. Diagnosis of cytomegalovirus status made by the classifier reportedly showed high specificity and sensitivity. Among TCR sequences, most were rare, though some public TCRs appeared in many donors.

On this clone itself: The antigen is not known.

The donors belonged to the approximately 120-subject validation cohort, separate from the approximately 700-subject first cohort. This clonotype was sampled from a woman aged 18-30 years in good health and CMV-seropositive. V is TRBV5-6 and J is TRBJ2-3, with 8 bases that match TRBD2. Sequencing was performed on PBMCs. The CDR3 DNA is TGTGCCAGCAGCTTGGTCCCTCCGGGACTAGGGGGCACAGATACGCAGTATTTT. This encodes CASSLVPPGLGGTDTQYF.